A selection of T cell receptor gamma chains follows, all from one sample in a study of Vδ1+ human thymocytes. TCRdb re-identified clones in the multiplex PCR reads via CATT. The table has approximately 40,000 gamma-chain clones, roughly a fifth seen once. The specimen sequenced was Vdelta1+ gamma-delta thymocytes from the thymus. The source of these receptors is a girl less than two years old who had congenital heart surgery. The CDR3 runs from the conserved cysteine through the conserved F or W. Clone size appears in some rows only: once, few, many, or a class for an expanded clone.

v_call	clone_size	j_call	cdr3_nt	cdr3_aa
TRGV2	NA	TRGJP2	TGTGCCACCTGGGAAAAGGGAAGTGATTGGATCAAGACGTTT	CATWEKGSDWIKTF
TRGV9	NA	TRGJP2	TGTGCCTTGTGGGAGCCTAATTGGATCAAGACGTTT	CALWEPNWIKTF
TRGV9	NA	TRGJ1/TRGJ2	TGTGCCTTGTGGGAGGTGCTAACTTATAAGAAACTCTTT	CALWEVLTYKKLF
TRGV8	few	TRGJ1/TRGJ2	TGTGCCACCTGGGATGCTTCCCGTTTTTATTATAAGAAACTCTTT	CATWDASRFYYKKLF
TRGV9	NA	TRGJP2	TGTGCCTTGTGGGAGGTCGGGGACCGTAGTGATTGGATCAAGACGTTT	CALWEVGDRSDWIKTF
TRGV2	NA	TRGJ1/TRGJ2	TGTGCCACCTGGGACGCCTTTGCGAAACTCTTT	CATWDAFAKLF
TRGV8	NA	TRGJ1/TRGJ2	TGTGCCACCTGGGATAAAGGGGATTATAAGAAACTCTTT	CATWDKGDYKKLF
TRGV2	few	TRGJ1/TRGJ2	TGTGCCACCTGGGACGGGCACGGGGTACAGAAACTCTTT	CATWDGHGVQKLF
TRGV9	few	TRGJ1/TRGJ2	TGTGCCTTGTGGGAGTCCTGTAGTGGTTATAAGAAACTCTTT	CALWESCSGYKKLF
TRGV2	NA	TRGJP2	TGTGCCACCTGGGACTCCACTTTCGGTAGTGATTGGATCAAGACGTTT	CATWDSTFGSDWIKTF
TRGV9	few	TRGJ1/TRGJ2	TGTGCCTTGTGGGAGGCCACGAGGCTCTTT	CALWEATRLF
TRGV4	many	TRGJP2	TGTGCCACCTGGGATGGTAGTAGTGATTGGATCAAGACGTTT	CATWDGSSDWIKTF
TRGV9	few	TRGJ1/TRGJ2	TGTGCCTTGTGGGAGGACCTCTATAAGAAACTCTTT	CALWEDLYKKLF
TRGV3	NA	TRGJ1/TRGJ2	TGTGCCACCTGGGACAGGCAAAATGGGAGAAATTATTATAAGAAACTCTTT	CATWDRQNGRNYYKKLF
TRGV2	NA	TRGJ1/TRGJ2	TGTGCCACCTGGGACGTTTTGGGTTATAAGAAACTCTTT	CATWDVLGYKKLF
TRGV8	few	TRGJP1	TGTGCCACCTGGGACAATGGTTGGTTCAAGATATTT	CATWDNGWFKIF
TRGV9	NA	TRGJ1/TRGJ2	TGTGCCTTGTGGGAGGTGAATCCCTGTTATAAGAAACTCTTT	CALWEVNPCYKKLF
TRGV2	NA	TRGJ1/TRGJ2	TGTGCCACCTGGGACGGGCGGGCGGTGGTCTTT	CATWDGRAVVF
TRGV9	NA	TRGJ1/TRGJ2	TGTGCCTTGTGGGAGGATAGCAAGAAACTCTTT	CALWEDSKKLF
TRGV8	few	TRGJ1/TRGJ2	TGTGCCACCTGGGACCCCGGTGATTATAAGAAACTCTTT	CATWDPGDYKKLF
TRGV4	NA	TRGJ1/TRGJ2	TGTGCCACCTGGGATCGGGCCATGCATAAGAAACTCTTT	CATWDRAMHKKLF
TRGV4	NA	TRGJ1/TRGJ2	TGTGCCACCTGGGATGGACATAAGAAACTCTTT	CATWDGHKKLF
TRGV9	NA	TRGJ1/TRGJ2	TGTGCCTTGTGGGAAGCTCCCCGACAGCTCTTT	CALWEAPRQLF
TRGV9	NA	TRGJP	TGTGCCTTGTGGGAGGGCCAAGAGTTGGGCAAAAAAATCAAGGTATTT	CALWEGQELGKKIKVF
TRGV9	NA	TRGJ1/TRGJ2	TGTGCCTTGTGGGAGGTGCATCTGGTTCAGAAACTCTTT	CALWEVHLVQKLF